The 21 T cell receptor beta chains in this list originate from one sample, sequenced in a study of blood T cells in healthy people across ages. The use of a sample-barcoded 5' primer and a J-beta primer mix characterized a second PCR of roughly 6 to 11 cycles. MiXCR, applied by TCRdb to the 5' RACE reads, yields one record per CDR3 protein. The sample lists about 800,000 distinct CDR3 sequences; more than 20% were seen once. Separately, the same data were catalogued under a study of T cells of mothers and their children.

The sequenced sample consisted of blood. These receptors were obtained from a boy between 10 and 17 years old in good health.

The rearrangement joins TRBV29-1 to TRBJ2-1; D is undetermined. Trimming took 3 bases from V and 5 from J, leaving 11 bases between them. The CDR3 is 13 residues long. Germline V gene data show CDR1 as SQVTM and CDR2 as ANQGSEA. The CDR3 nucleotides are TGCAGCGTTGATCCTCCTATAGACAATGAGCAGTTCTTC. Protein product: CSVDPPIDNEQFF.

The gene calls are TRBV5-1 and TRBJ2-1; the match to TRBD1 covers 12 bases. The V and J ends lost 4 bases and 0 bases, in that order; junction bases with no gene match: 8. Germline V lookup: CDR1 SGHRS, CDR2 YFSETQ. This CDR3 comprises 18 residues. The CDR3 region is CASSEGQGASSSYNEQFF. The CDR3 DNA reads TGCGCCAGCAGCGAGGGACAGGGGGCCTCGAGCTCCTACAATGAGCAGTTCTTC.

The V and J genes are TRBV15 and TRBJ1-2, with D possibly being TRBD1 (6 bases). The CDR3 is 14 amino acids. Germline V lookup: CDR1 LNHNV, CDR2 YYDKDF (reference sequence). V was pared by 6 bases and J by 5 bases, with 16 bases between. CDR3 region: CATRGVDSHYGYTF. DNA for the CDR3: TGTGCCACCAGGGGCGTGGACAGCCATTATGGCTACACCTTC. Variable domain in full (rest from reference TRBV15 and TRBJ1-2): DAMVIQNPRYQVTQFGKPVTLSCSQTLNHNVMYWYQQKSSQAPKLLFHYYDKDFNNEADTPDNFQSRRPNTSFCFLDIRSPGLGDTAMYLCATRGVDSHYGYTFGSGTRLTVV.

The V and J genes are TRBV10-3 and TRBJ2-5; either TRBD1 or TRBD2 may supply D (5 bases each). Trimming removed 6 bases from V and 5 bases from J, with 13 bases in between. Germline V gene lookup returns CDR1 ENHRY and CDR2 SYGVKD. The CDR3 has 13 amino acids. This CDR3 is CAISSREGETQYF. DNA of the CDR3: TGTGCCATCAGCTCTAGAGAGGGGGAGACCCAGTACTTC.

This sequence joins TRBV4-3 and TRBJ2-2; D gene uncertain. Trimming removed 2 bases at V and 5 bases at J, with 6 bases between. This CDR3 is 13 amino acids long. Germline V gene data show CDR1 as LGHNA and CDR2 as YSLEER. Here the CDR3 reads CASSQLNTGELFF. DNA of the CDR3: TGCGCCAGCAGCCAATTGAATACCGGGGAGCTGTTTTTT.

The rearrangement links TRBV5-1 to TRBJ1-1, with a weak D call TRBD1 (5 bases). This CDR3 spans 15 amino acids. Trimming pared 7 bases from V and 2 bases from J, leaving 18 bases between. CDR1 is SGHRS and CDR2 is YFSETQ in the germline V gene. As DNA, the CDR3 is TGCGCCAGCCGGCCCCTTCCAGGGATCAACACTGAAGCTTTCTTT. Its translation: CASRPLPGINTEAFF.

This clonotype was seen only a few times. The chain combines TRBV5-6 with TRBJ1-4, with TRBD1 as a possible D gene (5 bases). CDR3 length equals 16 residues. Germline V gene sequence: CDR1 SGHDT, CDR2 YYEEEE. V lost 1 base, J lost 8 bases, and 18 bases lay in between. The CDR3 nucleotides are TGTGCCAGCAGCTTGATTGGTAGGGGAGAGGAGGAAAAACTGTTTTTT. Its translation is CASSLIGRGEEEKLFF.

This clonotype was seen a few times. The rearrangement links TRBV4-1 to TRBJ2-5; D may be TRBD1 or TRBD2 (5 bases each). The end of the DNA aligns better with TRBJ2-1, so the J call may be wrong. This CDR3 contains 15 residues. Germline assignment: CDR1 MGHRA and CDR2 YSYEKL. CDR3 nucleotide sequence: TGCGCCAGCAGCCAAGTCCGGGACCACTACAATGAGCAGTTCTTC. This gives the protein CASSQVRDHYNEQFF.

This sequence joins TRBV20-1 and TRBJ2-5; D may be TRBD2 (6 bases). CDR3 length: 15 residues. Germline-derived CDR1 and CDR2 are DFQATT and SNEGSKA (reference sequence). Trimming cost V 0 bases and J 1 base, with 12 bases left between them. This CDR3 is CSARDRGSPQETQYF. CDR3 DNA: TGCAGTGCTAGAGACCGGGGGTCACCCCAAGAGACCCAGTACTTC.

The chain links TRBV29-1 to TRBJ2-5, with D uncertain. V dropped 7 bases and J dropped 1 base, with 7 bases sitting between them. CDR1 is SQVTM, CDR2 ANQGSEA, per germline. This CDR3 spans 11 amino acids. The CDR3 nucleotides are TGCAGCGAACAGAGCCAAGAGACCCAGTACTTC. This translates into CSEQSQETQYF. Full variable domain (outside the CDR3, taken from reference TRBV29-1 and TRBJ2-5): SAVISQKPSRDICQRGTSLTIQCQVDSQVTMMFWYRQQPGQSLTLIATANQGSEATYESGFVIDKFPISRPNLTFSTLTVSNMSPEDSSIYLCSEQSQETQYFGPGTRLLVL.

The chain recombines TRBV27 with TRBJ2-1, with D possibly being TRBD1 (6 bases). The CDR3 length is 14 residues. V lost 6 bases and J 2 bases, leaving 11 bases between the germline ends. CDR1 is MNHEY and CDR2 is SMNVEV in the germline V gene (reference sequence). The CDR3 spells CASSRTVAYNEQFF. In DNA form, the CDR3 reads TGTGCCAGCAGCAGGACAGTTGCCTACAATGAGCAGTTCTTC.

The chain employs TRBV2 and TRBJ1-5; the D is unclear. Trimming took off 0 bases at V and 0 bases at J, with 9 bases between the two ends. The germline V gene encodes CDR1 SNHLY and CDR2 FYNNEI. This CDR3 is 16 amino acids long. CDR3 sequence: CASSEALAASNQPQHF. The CDR3 DNA follows: TGTGCCAGCAGTGAAGCGCTGGCAGCTAGCAATCAGCCCCAGCATTTT.

This chain links TRBV29-1 with TRBJ1-4; 11 bases align to TRBD1. The length of the CDR3 is 15 residues. Germline CDR1 is SQVTM and CDR2 is ANQGSEA. Trimming removed 3 bases from V and 3 bases from J; junction bases left unmatched: 3. The CDR3 coding sequence is TGCAGCGTTGAGGACAGGGGGCAAGCTAATGAAAAACTGTTTTTT. This gives the protein CSVEDRGQANEKLFF.

The chain has TRBV25-1 and TRBJ2-5; the match to TRBD2 covers 9 bases. This CDR3 has 15 residues. The germline CDR1 and CDR2 sequences are MGHDK and SYGVNS. Unmatched junction bases numbered 7, after V lost 3 bases and J lost 5 bases. CDR3 protein: CASSDSGRRVETQYF. For the CDR3, the DNA is TGTGCCAGCAGTGATAGCGGGAGAAGGGTGGAGACCCAGTACTTC.

In its sample, this clonotype was seen a few times. The rearrangement links TRBV10-3 to TRBJ2-7, with 10 positions matching TRBD2. V shed 2 bases, J shed 2 bases, and the junction held 3 bases outside the gene matches. The length of the CDR3 is 15 residues. Germline values: CDR1 ENHRY, CDR2 SYGVKD. The CDR3 DNA is TGTGCCATCAGTGAGACTAGCGGGACGACCTACGAGCAGTACTTC. This codes for CAISETSGTTYEQYF.

J is TRBJ2-5 and V is TRBV20-1; D uncertain. Trimming took off 4 bases at V and 4 bases at J, with 7 bases between the two ends. CDR3 size: 11 residues. Germline V gene sequence: CDR1 DFQATT, CDR2 SNEGSKA (reference sequence). Written as DNA, the CDR3 is TGCAGTGCTACCGGGCCAGAGACCCAGTACTTC. Residues: CSATGPETQYF.

The CDR3 protein is CASSLMTGGWPYEQYF. The CDR3 region has the DNA TGTGCCAGCAGCCTGATGACAGGGGGCTGGCCCTACGAGCAGTACTTC. The chain links TRBV4-2 to TRBJ2-7; 10 nucleotides align to TRBD1. Germline V CDR1 and CDR2: LGHNA, YNFKEQ. The junction had 8 bases not matched to a gene; V was cut back by 4 bases and J by 2 bases. This CDR3 contains 16 residues.

This clonotype was seen only a few times. The chain has TRBV18 and TRBJ2-1; D might be TRBD1 (5 bases). Trimming took 6 bases from V and 8 from J, leaving 20 bases between them. The CDR3 is made up of 15 amino acids. Germline lookup yields CDR1 KGHSH and CDR2 LQKENI. Here the CDR3 DNA reads TGTGCCAGCTCCCAGGAACCTCCAGGGTTCCATGAGCAGTTCTTC. This codes for CASSQEPPGFHEQFF.

The chain carries TRBV4-3 and TRBJ2-5; TRBD2 aligns across 9 bases. Germline CDR1 LGHNA, CDR2 YSLEER. V dropped 5 bases and J dropped 4; count of bases not matched to a gene: 5. The CDR3 has 14 residues. CDR3 amino acids: CASSEVLAGETQYF. The CDR3 coding sequence is TGCGCCAGCAGCGAGGTACTAGCGGGAGAGACCCAGTACTTC.

This chain joins TRBV29-1 and TRBJ2-5; 11 nucleotides agree with TRBD2. The J call may be in error: the DNA end matches TRBJ2-1 better. The CDR3 consists of 17 residues. Germline V lookup: CDR1 SQVTM, CDR2 ANQGSEA. The CDR3 DNA reads TGCAGCGTTGAAGGGACTGGGGGACTAGCGGTGTACAATGAGCAGTTCTTC. Encoded protein: CSVEGTGGLAVYNEQFF.

The chain carries TRBV4-2 and TRBJ2-1; 14 bases match TRBD2. The CDR3 has 17 amino acids. Germline-derived CDR1 and CDR2 are LGHNA and YNFKEQ. The ends lost 4 bases at V and 8 bases at J; junction bases unmatched: 10. CDR3 residues: CASSPKGPGLAGDEQFF. In DNA, the CDR3 is TGTGCCAGCAGCCCCAAAGGGCCGGGACTAGCGGGAGATGAGCAGTTCTTC.